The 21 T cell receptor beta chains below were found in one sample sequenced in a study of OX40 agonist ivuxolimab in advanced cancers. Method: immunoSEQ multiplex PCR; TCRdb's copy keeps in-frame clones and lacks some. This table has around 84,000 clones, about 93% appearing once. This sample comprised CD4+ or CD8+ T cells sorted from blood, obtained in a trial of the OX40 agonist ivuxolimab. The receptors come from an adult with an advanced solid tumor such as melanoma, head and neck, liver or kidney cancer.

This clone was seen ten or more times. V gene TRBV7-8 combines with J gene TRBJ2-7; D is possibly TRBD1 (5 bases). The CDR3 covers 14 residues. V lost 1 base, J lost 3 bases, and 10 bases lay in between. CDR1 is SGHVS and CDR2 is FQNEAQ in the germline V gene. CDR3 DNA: TGTGCCAGCAGCTTAGACGGCAGGGACTACGAGCAGTACTTC. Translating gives CASSLDGRDYEQYF.

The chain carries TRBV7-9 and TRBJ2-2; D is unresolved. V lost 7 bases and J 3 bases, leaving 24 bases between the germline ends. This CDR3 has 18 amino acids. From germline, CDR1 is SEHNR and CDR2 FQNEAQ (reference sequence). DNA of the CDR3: TGTGCCAGCACCCAAGAACGGTCCCCCCAAAAGTACACCGGGGAGCTGTTTTTT. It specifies CASTQERSPQKYTGELFF.

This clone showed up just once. The CDR3 DNA reads TGTGCCAGCAGTTACGGGTCCGAGCAGTACTTC. This encodes CASSYGSEQYF. The chain carries TRBV6-5 and TRBJ2-7; D gene ambiguous. V was clipped by 2 bases and J by 6 bases, with 5 bases between them. Looked up from germline, CDR1 is MNHEY and CDR2 is SVGAGI. This CDR3 spans 11 amino acids.

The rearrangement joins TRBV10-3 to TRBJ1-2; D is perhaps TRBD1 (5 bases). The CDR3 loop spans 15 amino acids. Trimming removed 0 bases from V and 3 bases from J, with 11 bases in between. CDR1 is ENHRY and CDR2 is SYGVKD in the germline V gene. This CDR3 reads CAISESDRTYYGYTF. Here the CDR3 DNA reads TGTGCCATCAGTGAGTCCGACAGAACCTACTATGGCTACACCTTC.

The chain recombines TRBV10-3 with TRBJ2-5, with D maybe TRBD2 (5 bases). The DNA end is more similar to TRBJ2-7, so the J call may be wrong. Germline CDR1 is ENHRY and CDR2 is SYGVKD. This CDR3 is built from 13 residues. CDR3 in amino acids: CAISEGSTYEQYF. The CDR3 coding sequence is TGTGCCATCAGTGAGGGGAGTACCTACGAGCAGTACTTC.

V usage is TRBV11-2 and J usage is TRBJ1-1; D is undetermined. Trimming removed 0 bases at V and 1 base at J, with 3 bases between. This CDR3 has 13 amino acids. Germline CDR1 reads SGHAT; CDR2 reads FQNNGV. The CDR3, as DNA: TGTGCCAGCAGCTTAGATGCGAACACTGAAGCTTTCTTT. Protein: CASSLDANTEAFF.

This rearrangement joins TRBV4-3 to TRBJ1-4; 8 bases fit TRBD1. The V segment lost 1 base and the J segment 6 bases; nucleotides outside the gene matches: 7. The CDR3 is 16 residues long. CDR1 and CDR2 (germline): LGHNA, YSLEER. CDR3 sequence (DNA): TGCGCCAGCAGCCAAGGGACAGGGTCTATTGATGAAAAACTGTTTTTT. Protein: CASSQGTGSIDEKLFF.

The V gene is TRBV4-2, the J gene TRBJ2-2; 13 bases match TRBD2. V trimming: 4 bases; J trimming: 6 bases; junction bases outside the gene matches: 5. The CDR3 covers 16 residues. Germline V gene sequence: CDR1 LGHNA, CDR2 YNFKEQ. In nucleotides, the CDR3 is TGTGCCAGCAGCCGTGGACTAGCGGGAGTCGCCGGGGAGCTGTTTTTT. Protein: CASSRGLAGVAGELFF.

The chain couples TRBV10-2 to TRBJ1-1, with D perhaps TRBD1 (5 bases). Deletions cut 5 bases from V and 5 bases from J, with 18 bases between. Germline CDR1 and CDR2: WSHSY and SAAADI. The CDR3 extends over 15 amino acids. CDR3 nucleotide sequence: TGCGCCAGCAGTATGAGGGGCAATTTGGGGACTGAAGCTTTCTTT. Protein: CASSMRGNLGTEAFF.

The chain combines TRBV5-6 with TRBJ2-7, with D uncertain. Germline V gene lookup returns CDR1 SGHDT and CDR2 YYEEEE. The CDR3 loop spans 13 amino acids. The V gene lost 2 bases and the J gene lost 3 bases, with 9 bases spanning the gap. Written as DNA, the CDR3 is TGTGCCAGCAGCTTTGGGGTAGGCTACGAGCAGTACTTC. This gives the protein CASSFGVGYEQYF.

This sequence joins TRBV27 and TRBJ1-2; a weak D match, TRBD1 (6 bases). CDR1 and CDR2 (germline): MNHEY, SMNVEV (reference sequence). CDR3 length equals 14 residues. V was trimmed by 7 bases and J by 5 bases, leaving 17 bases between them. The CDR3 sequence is CASMRGGASYGYTF. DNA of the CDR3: TGTGCCAGCATGAGAGGGGGGGCGAGTTATGGCTACACCTTC.

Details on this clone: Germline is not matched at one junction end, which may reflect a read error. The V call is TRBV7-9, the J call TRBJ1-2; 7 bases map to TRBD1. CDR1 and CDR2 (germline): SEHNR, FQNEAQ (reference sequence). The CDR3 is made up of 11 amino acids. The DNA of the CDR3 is TGTGCCAGCAGCTCGGAACAGGGGAGGGGGTTC. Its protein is CASSSEQGRGF.

CDR3 region: CASGLVGQGRDTEAFF. As DNA, the CDR3 is TGTGCTAGTGGTTTGGTAGGGCAGGGGCGGGACACTGAAGCTTTCTTT. The chain is built from TRBV12-5 and TRBJ1-1, with TRBD1 as a possible D gene (6 bases). Germline CDR1 LGHNT, CDR2 FRNRAP. V lost 0 bases and J lost 3, with 14 bases in between. This CDR3 is 16 amino acids long.

The CDR3 loop reads CASSFSGHDGTDTQYF. The CDR3 region has the DNA TGTGCCAGCAGCTTCTCTGGGCACGACGGGACAGATACGCAGTATTTT. The chain recombines TRBV7-6 with TRBJ2-3; no firm D call. V lost 3 bases and J 3 bases, leaving 16 bases between the germline ends. This CDR3 contains 16 residues. The germline CDR1 and CDR2 sequences are SGHVS and FNYEAQ.

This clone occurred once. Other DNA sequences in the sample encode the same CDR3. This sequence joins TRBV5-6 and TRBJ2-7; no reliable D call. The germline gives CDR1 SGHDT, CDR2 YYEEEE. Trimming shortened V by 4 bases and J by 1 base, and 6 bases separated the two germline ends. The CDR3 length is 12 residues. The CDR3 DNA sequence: TGTGCCAGCAGCCCCGGGTCCTACGAGCAGTACTTC. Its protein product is CASSPGSYEQYF.

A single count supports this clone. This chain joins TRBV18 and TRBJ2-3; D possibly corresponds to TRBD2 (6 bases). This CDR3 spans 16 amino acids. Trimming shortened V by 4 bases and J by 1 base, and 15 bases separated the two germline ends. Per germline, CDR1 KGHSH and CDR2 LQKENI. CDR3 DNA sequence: TGTGCCAGCTCACGCGGGACTTCTAAACGCACAGATACGCAGTATTTT. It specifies CASSRGTSKRTDTQYF.

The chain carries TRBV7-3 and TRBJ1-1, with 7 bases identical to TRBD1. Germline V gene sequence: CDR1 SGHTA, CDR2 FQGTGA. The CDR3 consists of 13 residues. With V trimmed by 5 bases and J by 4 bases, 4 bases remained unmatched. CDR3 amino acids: CASSPTGITEAFF. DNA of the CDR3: TGTGCCAGCAGCCCGACAGGGATCACTGAAGCTTTCTTT.

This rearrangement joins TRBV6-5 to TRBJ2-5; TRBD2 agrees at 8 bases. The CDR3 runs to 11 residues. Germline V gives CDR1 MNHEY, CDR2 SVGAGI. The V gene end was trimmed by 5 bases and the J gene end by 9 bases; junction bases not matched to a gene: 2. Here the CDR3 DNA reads TGTGCCAGCAGTACGGGGGGGGCCCAGTACTTC. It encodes CASSTGGAQYF.

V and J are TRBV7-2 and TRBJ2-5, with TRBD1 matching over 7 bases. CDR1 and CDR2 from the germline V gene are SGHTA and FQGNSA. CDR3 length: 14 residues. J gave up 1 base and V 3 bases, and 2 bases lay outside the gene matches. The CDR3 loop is CASSFTGAQETQYF. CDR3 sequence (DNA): TGTGCCAGCAGCTTTACAGGGGCCCAAGAGACCCAGTACTTC.

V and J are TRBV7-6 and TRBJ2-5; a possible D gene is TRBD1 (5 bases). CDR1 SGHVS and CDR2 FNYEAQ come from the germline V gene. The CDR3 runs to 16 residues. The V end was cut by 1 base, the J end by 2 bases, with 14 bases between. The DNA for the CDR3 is TGTGCCAGCAGCTTAGGTCAGGGCAGGGTACAAGAGACCCAGTACTTC. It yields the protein CASSLGQGRVQETQYF.

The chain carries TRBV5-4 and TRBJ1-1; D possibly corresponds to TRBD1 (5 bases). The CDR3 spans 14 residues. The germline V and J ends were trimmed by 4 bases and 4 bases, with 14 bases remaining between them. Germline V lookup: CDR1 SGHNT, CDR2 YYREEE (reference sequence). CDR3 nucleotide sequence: TGTGCCAGCAGCATGCGGGGGAATCCCACTGAAGCTTTCTTT. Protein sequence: CASSMRGNPTEAFF.